The sequence of this TCR beta chain was determined in a study of OX40 agonist ivuxolimab in advanced cancers. Study-wide context: Three individuals attained partial responses, comprising one hepatocellular carcinoma case and two cutaneous melanoma cases.

Germline V CDR1 and CDR2: SQVTM, ANQGSEA. There are 14 residues in the CDR3. V was trimmed by 4 bases and J by 0 bases, leaving 10 bases between them. Turning to this clone: The antigen is unknown.

Study-level findings and limits: Individuals who were partial responders at 0.1-3.0 mg/kg had clonal expansion that ranked among the lowest. Antigen specificity of clonally expanded peripheral T cells was not established.

Samples of blood were obtained at baseline, on cycle 4 day 1, and on cycle 7 day 1. This table comes from immunoSEQ multiplex PCR, and its TCRdb copy is limited to in-frame clones, with some not included. This table has 80,000 to 100,000 clones, 85% to 95% appearing once. The sequence came from an adult with an advanced solid tumor such as melanoma, head and neck, liver or kidney cancer. Sample: CD4+ or CD8+ T cells sorted from blood, taken in a trial of the OX40 agonist ivuxolimab. The V call is TRBV29-1, the J call TRBJ2-1, with a possible D match to TRBD1 (6 bases). CDR3 coding DNA: TGCAGCGTTGTGAGGGGGAGCTCCTACAATGAGCAGTTCTTC. Encoded protein: CSVVRGSSYNEQFF.